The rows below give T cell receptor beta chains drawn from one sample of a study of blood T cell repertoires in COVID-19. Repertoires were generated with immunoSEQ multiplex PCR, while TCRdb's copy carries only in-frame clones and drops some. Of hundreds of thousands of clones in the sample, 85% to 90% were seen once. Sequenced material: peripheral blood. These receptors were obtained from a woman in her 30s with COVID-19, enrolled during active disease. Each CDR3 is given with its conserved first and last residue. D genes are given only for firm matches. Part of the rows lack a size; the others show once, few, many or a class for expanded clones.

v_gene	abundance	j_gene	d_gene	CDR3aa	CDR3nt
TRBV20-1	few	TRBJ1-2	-	CSADYGYTF	TGCAGTGCCGACTATGGCTACACCTTC
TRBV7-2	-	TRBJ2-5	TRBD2	CASSLWTSGVGEETQYF	TGTGCCAGCAGCTTGTGGACTAGCGGGGTCGGCGAAGAGACCCAGTACTTC
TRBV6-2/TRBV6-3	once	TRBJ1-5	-	CASSRNQPQHF	TGTGCCAGCAGTCGGAATCAGCCCCAGCATTTT
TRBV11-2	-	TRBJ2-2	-	CASSFGGMATTGELFF	TGTGCCAGCAGCTTTGGAGGGATGGCGACCACCGGGGAGCTGTTTTTT
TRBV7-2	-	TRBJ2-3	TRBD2	CASSSGLAGGGTDTQYF	TGTGCCAGCAGCTCGGGACTAGCGGGGGGGGGCACAGATACGCAGTATTTT
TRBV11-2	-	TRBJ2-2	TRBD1	CASSLTGEMTGELFF	TGTGCCAGCAGCTTAACAGGGGAAATGACCGGGGAGCTGTTTTTT
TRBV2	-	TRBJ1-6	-	CASSEFGAGYRNSPLHF	TGTGCCAGCAGTGAATTTGGGGCAGGCTATAGAAATTCACCCCTCCACTTT
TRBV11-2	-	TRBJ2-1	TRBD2	CASSLVAGSYNEQFF	TGTGCCAGCAGCTTAGTAGCGGGCTCCTACAATGAGCAGTTCTTC
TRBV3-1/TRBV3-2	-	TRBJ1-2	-	CASSHPGSDYGYTF	TGTGCCAGCAGCCACCCCGGTTCGGACTATGGCTACACCTTC
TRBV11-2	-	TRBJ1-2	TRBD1	CASSRIKSGTDKPNYGYTF	TGTGCCAGCAGCCGTATCAAATCCGGGACAGATAAACCTAACTATGGCTACACCTTC
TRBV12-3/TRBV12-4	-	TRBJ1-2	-	CASSSTQIYGYTF	TGTGCCAGCAGTTCAACACAGATTTATGGCTACACCTTC
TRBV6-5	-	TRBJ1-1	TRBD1	CASSYGDREVEAFF	TGTGCCAGCAGTTACGGGGACAGGGAGGTTGAAGCTTTCTTT
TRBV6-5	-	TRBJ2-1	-	CASSISWDTYNEQFF	TGTGCCAGCAGTATTTCCTGGGACACATACAATGAGCAGTTCTTC
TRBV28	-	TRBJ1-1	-	CASSLPTEPMNTEAFF	TGTGCCAGCAGTTTACCCACAGAACCCATGAACACTGAAGCTTTCTTT
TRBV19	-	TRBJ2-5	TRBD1	CASTTLGQGLDF	TGTGCCAGTACCACACTAGGACAGGGCTTGGACTTC
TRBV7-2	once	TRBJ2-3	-	CASSPSLVVMDTQYF	TGTGCCAGCAGCCCGTCACTAGTAGTGATGGATACGCAGTATTTT
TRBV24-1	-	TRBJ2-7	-	CATSGHDSYEQYF	TGTGCCACCAGTGGACACGACTCCTACGAGCAGTACTTC
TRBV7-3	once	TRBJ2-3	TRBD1	CASSLRGGRSAFTDTQYF	TGTGCCAGCAGCTTAAGAGGGGGCCGTAGCGCGTTCACAGATACGCAGTATTTT
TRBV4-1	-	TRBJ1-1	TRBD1	CASSQEKRQGRTEAFF	TGCGCCAGCAGCCAAGAAAAAAGACAGGGGAGGACTGAAGCTTTCTTT
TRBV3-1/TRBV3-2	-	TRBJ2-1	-	CASSHRFGGAGNEQFF	TGTGCCAGCAGCCACAGGTTCGGGGGTGCGGGCAATGAGCAGTTCTTC
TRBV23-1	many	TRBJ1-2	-	CASISHTF	TGCGCCAGCATATCTCACACCTTC
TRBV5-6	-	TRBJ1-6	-	CASSLETTVNSPLHF	TGTGCCAGCAGCTTGGAGACGACAGTCAATTCACCCCTCCACTTT
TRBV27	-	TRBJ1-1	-	CASSLNKLMNTEAFF	TGTGCCAGCAGTTTAAACAAATTAATGAACACTGAAGCTTTCTTT
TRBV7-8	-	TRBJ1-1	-	CASSLVGEGTEAFF	TGTGCCAGCAGCTTAGTAGGGGAGGGCACTGAAGCTTTCTTT
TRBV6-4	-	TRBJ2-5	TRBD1	CASSPGQGGLETQYF	TGTGCCAGCAGTCCTGGACAGGGGGGCTTAGAGACCCAGTACTTC
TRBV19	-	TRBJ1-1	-	CASSFSAAPNTEAFF	TGTGCCAGTAGTTTCAGTGCGGCACCGAACACTGAAGCTTTCTTT
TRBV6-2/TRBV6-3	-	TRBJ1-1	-	CASSYSIIGAGVLMNTEAFF	TGTGCCAGCAGTTACTCGATAATAGGTGCAGGCGTCCTTATGAACACTGAAGCTTTCTTT
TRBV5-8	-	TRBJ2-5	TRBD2	CASSFPGGPYQETQYF	TGTGCCAGCAGCTTCCCGGGGGGACCTTATCAAGAGACCCAGTACTTC
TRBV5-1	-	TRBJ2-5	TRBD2	CASSLAVSGDPQETQYF	TGCGCCAGCAGCTTGGCGGTTAGCGGGGATCCCCAAGAGACCCAGTACTTC
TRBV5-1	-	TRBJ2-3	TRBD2	CASSVGLAGGPTDTQYF	TGCGCCAGCAGCGTGGGACTAGCGGGGGGGCCGACAGATACGCAGTATTTT
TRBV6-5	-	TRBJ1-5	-	CACRVDSNQPQHF	TGTGCCTGCCGCGTCGATAGCAATCAGCCCCAGCATTTT
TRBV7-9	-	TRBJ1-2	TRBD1	CASSLGQGYGYTF	TGTGCCAGCAGCCTCGGACAGGGGTATGGCTACACCTTC
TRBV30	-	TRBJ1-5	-	CAWSGGVANQPQHF	TGTGCCTGGAGCGGGGGGGTTGCTAATCAGCCCCAGCATTTT
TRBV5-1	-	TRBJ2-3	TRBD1	CASSTGGTDTQYF	TGCGCCAGCAGTACAGGGGGCACAGATACGCAGTATTTT
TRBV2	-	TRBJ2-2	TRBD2	CASPPSGGTGELFF	TGTGCCAGCCCTCCTTCGGGGGGCACCGGGGAGCTGTTTTTT
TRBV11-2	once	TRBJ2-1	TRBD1	CASSSPRGRENEQFF	TGTGCCAGCAGCTCGCCCAGGGGGCGCGAAAATGAGCAGTTCTTC
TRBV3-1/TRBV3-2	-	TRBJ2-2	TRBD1	CASSSQGATSTGELFF	TGTGCCAGCAGCTCACAGGGGGCAACGAGCACCGGGGAGCTGTTTTTT
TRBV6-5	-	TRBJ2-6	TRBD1	CASRGDRAGANVLTF	TGTGCCAGCAGGGGCGACAGGGCTGGGGCCAACGTCCTGACTTTC
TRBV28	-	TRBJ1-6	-	CASSSGGSYNSPLHF	TGTGCCAGCAGTTCCGGGGGCTCCTATAATTCACCCCTCCACTTT
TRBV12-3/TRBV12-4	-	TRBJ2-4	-	CASSLGRGFQYF	TGTGCCAGCAGTTTAGGTAGGGGCTTCCAGTACTTC